This record looks at one TCR beta chain sequence and its context. What it binds is not known. Researchers ran the PCR with 60 Vbeta and 13 Jbeta primers. Using immunoSEQ multiplex PCR, the repertoire was profiled, and TCRdb retains in-frame clones only, with some absent. There are under 200,000 clones in the sample; approximately 71% occur only once, and 4.9% lies in the top ten. This specimen comes from a study of cytomegalovirus exposure and HLA in healthy donors. Notes on the study in general: It is likely that the observed cluster of highly shared sequence variants was a sequencing artifact. The classifier was said to identify cytomegalovirus status with high specificity and sensitivity.

CDR1 SNHLY and CDR2 FYNNEI come from the germline V gene. V was cut by 2 bases and J by 6 bases, with 8 bases left in between. The CDR3 spans 13 residues. The TCR comes from a male donor in good health and CMV-seronegative. This sequence joins TRBV2 and TRBJ1-3; possibly TRBD1 for D (6 bases). Sequenced sample: PBMCs. CDR3 DNA sequence: TGTGCCAGCAGTGAAAGGGGGAAAAACACCATATATTTT. Protein sequence: CASSERGKNTIYF.